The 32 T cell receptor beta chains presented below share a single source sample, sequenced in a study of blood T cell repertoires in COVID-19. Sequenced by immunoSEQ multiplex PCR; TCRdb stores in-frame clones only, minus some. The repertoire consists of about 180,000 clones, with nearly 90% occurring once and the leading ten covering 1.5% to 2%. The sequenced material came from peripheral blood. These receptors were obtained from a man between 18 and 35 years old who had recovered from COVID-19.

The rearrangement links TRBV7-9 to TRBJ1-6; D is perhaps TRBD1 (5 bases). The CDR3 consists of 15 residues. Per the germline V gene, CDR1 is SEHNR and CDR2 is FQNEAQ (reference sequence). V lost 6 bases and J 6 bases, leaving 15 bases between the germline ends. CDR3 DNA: TGTGCCAGCAGTCCTTCGGGACTGACTAATTCACCCCTCCACTTT. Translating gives CASSPSGLTNSPLHF.

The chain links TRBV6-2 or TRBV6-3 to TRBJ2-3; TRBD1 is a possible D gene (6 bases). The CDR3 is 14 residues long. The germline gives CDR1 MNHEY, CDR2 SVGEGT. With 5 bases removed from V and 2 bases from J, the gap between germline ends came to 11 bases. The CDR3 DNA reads TGTGCCAGCAGTCGGACAGTGATCACAGATACGCAGTATTTT. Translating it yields CASSRTVITDTQYF.

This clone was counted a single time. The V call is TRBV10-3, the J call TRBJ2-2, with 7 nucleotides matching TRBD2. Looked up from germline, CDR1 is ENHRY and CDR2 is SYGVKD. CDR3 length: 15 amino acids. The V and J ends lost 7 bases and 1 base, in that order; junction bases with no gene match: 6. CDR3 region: CAITGASGNTGELFF. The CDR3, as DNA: TGTGCCATCACTGGGGCTAGCGGGAACACCGGGGAGCTGTTTTTT.

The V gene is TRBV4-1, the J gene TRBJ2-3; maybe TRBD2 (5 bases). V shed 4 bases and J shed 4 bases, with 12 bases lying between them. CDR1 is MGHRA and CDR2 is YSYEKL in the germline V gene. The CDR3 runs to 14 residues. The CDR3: CASSPPPEADTQYF. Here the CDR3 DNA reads TGCGCCAGCAGCCCCCCCCCGGAGGCAGATACGCAGTATTTT.

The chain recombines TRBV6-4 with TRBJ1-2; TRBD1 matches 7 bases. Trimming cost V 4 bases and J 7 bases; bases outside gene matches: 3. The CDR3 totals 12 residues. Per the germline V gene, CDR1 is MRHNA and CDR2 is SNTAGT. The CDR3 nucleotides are TGTGCCAGCAGTGGCGGACAGGCTGGCTACACCTTC. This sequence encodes CASSGGQAGYTF.

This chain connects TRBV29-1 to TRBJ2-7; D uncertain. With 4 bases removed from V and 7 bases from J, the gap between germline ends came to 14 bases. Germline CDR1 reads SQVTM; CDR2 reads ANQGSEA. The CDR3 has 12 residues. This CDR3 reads CSVVFGGVEQYF. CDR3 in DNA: TGCAGCGTTGTTTTCGGCGGAGTGGAGCAGTACTTC.

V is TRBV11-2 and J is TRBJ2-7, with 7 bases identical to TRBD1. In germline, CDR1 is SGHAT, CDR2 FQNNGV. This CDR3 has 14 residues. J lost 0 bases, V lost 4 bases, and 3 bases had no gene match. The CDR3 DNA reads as TGTGCCAGCAGCTGGCGGACAGGCTCCTACGAGCAGTACTTC. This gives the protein CASSWRTGSYEQYF.

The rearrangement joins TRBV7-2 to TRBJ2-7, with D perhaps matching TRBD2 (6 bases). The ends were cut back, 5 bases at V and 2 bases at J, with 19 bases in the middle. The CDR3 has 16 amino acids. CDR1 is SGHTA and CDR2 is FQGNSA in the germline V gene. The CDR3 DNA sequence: TGTGCCAGCAGCCGTCGGGGTCTAGCGACTACCTACGAGCAGTACTTC. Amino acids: CASSRRGLATTYEQYF.

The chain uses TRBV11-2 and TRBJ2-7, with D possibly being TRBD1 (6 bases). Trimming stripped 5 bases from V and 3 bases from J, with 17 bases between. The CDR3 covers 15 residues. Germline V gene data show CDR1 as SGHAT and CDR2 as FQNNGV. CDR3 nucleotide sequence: TGTGCCAGCAGCCCCGGGTGGGGACACATCTACGAGCAGTACTTC. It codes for CASSPGWGHIYEQYF.

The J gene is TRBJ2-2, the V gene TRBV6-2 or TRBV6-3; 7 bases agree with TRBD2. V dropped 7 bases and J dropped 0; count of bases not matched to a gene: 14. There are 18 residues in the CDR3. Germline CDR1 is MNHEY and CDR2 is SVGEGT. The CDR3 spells CASTPGPGLAANTGELFF. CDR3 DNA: TGTGCCAGCACCCCCGGCCCCGGGCTAGCGGCGAACACCGGGGAGCTGTTTTTT.

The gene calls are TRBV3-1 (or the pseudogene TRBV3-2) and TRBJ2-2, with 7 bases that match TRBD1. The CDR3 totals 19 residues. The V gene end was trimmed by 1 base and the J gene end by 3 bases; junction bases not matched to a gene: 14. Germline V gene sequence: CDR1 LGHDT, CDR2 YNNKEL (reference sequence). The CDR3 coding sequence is TGTGCCAGCAGCCAAGTCGAGGGGGCCCCTCGAGACGACACCGGGGAGCTGTTTTTT. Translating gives CASSQVEGAPRDDTGELFF.

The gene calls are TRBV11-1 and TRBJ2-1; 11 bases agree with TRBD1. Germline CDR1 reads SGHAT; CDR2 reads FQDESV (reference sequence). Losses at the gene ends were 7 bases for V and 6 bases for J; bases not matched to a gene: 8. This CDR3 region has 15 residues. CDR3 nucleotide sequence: TGTGCCAGCAAGAGGGGGACAGGGGGGATCAATGAGCAGTTCTTC. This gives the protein CASKRGTGGINEQFF. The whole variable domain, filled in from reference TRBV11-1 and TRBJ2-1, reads EAEVAQSPRYKITEKSQAVAFWCDPISGHATLYWYRQILGQGPELLVQFQDESVVDDSQLPKDRFSAERLKGVDSTLKIQPAELGDSAMYLCASKRGTGGINEQFFGPGTRLTVL.

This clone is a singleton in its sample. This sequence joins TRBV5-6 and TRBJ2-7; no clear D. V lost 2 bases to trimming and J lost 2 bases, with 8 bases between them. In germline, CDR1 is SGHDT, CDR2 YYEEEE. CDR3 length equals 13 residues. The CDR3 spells CASSFYNPYEQYF. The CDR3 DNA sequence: TGTGCCAGCAGCTTTTACAATCCCTACGAGCAGTACTTC.

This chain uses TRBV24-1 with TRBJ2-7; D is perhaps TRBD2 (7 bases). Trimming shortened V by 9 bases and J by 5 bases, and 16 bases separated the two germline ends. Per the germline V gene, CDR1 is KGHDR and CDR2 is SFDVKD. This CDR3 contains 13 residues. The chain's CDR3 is CATSNGGRDEQYF. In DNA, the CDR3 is TGTGCCACCTCTAACGGGGGGCGAGACGAGCAGTACTTC.

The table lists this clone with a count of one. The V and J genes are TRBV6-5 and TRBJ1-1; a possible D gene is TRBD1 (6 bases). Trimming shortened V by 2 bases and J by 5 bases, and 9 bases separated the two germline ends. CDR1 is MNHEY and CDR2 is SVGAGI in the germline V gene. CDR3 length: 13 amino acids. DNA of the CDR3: TGTGCCAGCAGTTACACAGGGCAGACTGAAGCTTTCTTT. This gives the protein CASSYTGQTEAFF.

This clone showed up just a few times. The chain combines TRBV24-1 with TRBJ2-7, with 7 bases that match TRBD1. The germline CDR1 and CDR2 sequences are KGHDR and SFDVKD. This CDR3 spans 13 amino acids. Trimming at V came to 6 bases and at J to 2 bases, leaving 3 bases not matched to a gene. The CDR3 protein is CATSNTGAYEQYF. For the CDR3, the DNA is TGTGCCACCAGTAACACAGGGGCCTACGAGCAGTACTTC.

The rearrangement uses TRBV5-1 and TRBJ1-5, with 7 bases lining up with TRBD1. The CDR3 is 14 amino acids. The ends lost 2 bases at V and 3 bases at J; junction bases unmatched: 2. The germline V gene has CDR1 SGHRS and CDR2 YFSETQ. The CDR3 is CASSFGTDNQPQHF. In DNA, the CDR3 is TGCGCCAGCAGCTTTGGGACAGACAATCAGCCCCAGCATTTT.

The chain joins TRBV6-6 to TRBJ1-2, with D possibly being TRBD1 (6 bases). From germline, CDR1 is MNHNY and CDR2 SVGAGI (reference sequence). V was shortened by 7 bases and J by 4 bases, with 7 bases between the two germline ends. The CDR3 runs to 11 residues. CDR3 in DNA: TGTGCCAGCATCAGGGGCTATGGCTACACCTTC. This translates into CASIRGYGYTF.

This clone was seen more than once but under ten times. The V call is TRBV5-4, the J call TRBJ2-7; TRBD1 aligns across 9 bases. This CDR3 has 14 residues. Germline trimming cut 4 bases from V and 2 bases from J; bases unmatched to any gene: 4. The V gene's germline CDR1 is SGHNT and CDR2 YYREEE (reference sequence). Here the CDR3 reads CASSPGTGPYEQYF. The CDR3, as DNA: TGTGCCAGCAGCCCCGGGACAGGGCCCTACGAGCAGTACTTC.

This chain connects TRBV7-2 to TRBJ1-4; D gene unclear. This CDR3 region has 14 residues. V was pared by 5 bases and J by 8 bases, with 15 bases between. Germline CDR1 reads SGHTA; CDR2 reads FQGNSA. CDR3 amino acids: CASSRDGGTEKLFF. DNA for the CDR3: TGTGCCAGCAGCCGCGACGGAGGAACCGAAAAACTGTTTTTT. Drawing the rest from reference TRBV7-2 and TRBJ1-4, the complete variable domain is GAGVSQSPSNKVTEKGKDVELRCDPISGHTALYWYRQSLGQGLEFLIYFQGNSAPDKSGLPSDRFSAERTGGSVSTLTIQRTQQEDSAVYLCASSRDGGTEKLFFGSGTQLSVL.

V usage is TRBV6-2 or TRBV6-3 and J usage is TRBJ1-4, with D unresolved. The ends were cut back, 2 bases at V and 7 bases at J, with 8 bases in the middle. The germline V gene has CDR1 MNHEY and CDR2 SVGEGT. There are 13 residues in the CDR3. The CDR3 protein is CASSYLGSEKLFF. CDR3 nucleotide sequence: TGTGCCAGCAGTTACCTCGGGTCTGAAAAACTGTTTTTT.

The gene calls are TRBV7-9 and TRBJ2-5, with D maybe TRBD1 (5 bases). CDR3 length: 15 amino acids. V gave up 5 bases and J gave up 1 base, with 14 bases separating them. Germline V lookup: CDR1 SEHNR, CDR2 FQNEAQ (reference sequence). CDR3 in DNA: TGTGCCAGCAGCCGTTCGTTTGGGGCCCAAGAGACCCAGTACTTC. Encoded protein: CASSRSFGAQETQYF.

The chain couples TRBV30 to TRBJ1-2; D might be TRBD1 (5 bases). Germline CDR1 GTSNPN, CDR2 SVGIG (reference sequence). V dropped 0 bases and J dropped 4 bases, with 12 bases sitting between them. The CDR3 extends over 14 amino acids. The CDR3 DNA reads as TGTGCCTGGAGTGTGTCCAGGGAGGTCTATGGCTACACCTTC. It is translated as CAWSVSREVYGYTF.

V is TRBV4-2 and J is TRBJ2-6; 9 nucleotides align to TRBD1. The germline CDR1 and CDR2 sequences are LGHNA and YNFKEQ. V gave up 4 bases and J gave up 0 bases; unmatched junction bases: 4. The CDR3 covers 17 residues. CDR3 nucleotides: TGTGCCAGCAGCCCCGGGGACAGGGTCTCTGGGGCCAACGTCCTGACTTTC. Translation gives CASSPGDRVSGANVLTF.

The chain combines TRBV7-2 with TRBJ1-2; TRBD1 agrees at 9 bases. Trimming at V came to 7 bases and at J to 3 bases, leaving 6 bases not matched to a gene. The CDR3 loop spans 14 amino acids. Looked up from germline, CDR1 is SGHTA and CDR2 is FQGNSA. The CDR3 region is CASTRQGVDYGYTF. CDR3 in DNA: TGTGCCAGCACCCGACAGGGGGTCGACTATGGCTACACCTTC.

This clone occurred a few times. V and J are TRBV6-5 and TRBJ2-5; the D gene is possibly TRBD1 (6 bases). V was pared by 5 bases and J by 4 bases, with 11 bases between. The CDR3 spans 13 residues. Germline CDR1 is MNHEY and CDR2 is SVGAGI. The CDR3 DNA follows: TGTGCCAGCAGTCCCAACAGGGTAGAGACCCAGTACTTC. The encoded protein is CASSPNRVETQYF.

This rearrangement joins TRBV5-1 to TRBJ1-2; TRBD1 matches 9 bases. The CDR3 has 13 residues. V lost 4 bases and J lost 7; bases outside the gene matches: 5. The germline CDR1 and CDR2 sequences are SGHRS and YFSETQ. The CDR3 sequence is CASSMGTGSGYTF. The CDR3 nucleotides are TGCGCCAGCAGCATGGGGACAGGGAGTGGCTACACCTTC. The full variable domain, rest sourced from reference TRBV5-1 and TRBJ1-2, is KAGVTQTPRYLIKTRGQQVTLSCSPISGHRSVSWYQQTPGQGLQFLFEYFSETQRNKGNFPGRFSGRQFSNSRSEMNVSTLELGDSALYLCASSMGTGSGYTFGSGTRLTVV.

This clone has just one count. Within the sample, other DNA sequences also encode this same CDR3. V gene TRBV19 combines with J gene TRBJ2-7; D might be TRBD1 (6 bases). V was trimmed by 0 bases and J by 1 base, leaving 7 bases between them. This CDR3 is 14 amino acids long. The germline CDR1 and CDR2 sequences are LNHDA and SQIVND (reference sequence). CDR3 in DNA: TGTGCCAGTAGTATAGAAACAGGGTCCTACGAGCAGTACTTC. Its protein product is CASSIETGSYEQYF.

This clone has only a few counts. CDR3: CASSRGTAGDYGYTF. CDR3 bases: TGCGCCAGCAGCCGAGGGACTGCCGGGGACTATGGCTACACCTTC. The genes are TRBV4-1 and TRBJ1-2; TRBD1 might be the D (5 bases). The V gene lost 4 bases and the J gene lost 3 bases, with 15 bases spanning the gap. Germline V gene data show CDR1 as MGHRA and CDR2 as YSYEKL. The CDR3 sequence is 15 residues long.

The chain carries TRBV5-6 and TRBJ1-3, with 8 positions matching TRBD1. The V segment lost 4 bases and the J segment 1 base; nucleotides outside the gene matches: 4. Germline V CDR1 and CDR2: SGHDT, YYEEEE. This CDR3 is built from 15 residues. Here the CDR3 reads CASSPGQGSGNTIYF. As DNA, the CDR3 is TGTGCCAGCAGCCCAGGACAGGGTTCTGGAAACACCATATATTTT.

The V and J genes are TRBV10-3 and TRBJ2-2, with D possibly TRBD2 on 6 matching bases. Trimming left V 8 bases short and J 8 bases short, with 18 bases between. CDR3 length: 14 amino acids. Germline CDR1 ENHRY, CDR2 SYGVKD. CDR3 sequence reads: CAIGGTSLSGELFF. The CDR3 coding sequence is TGTGCCATCGGAGGGACTTCCTTGTCTGGGGAGCTGTTTTTT.

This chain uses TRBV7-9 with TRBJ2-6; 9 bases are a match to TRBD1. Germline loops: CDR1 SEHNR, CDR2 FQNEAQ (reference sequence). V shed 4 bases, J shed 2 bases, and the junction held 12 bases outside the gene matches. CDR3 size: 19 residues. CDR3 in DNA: TGTGCCAGCAGCTGGTACAGGGGGCGCGATCCCCCTGGGGCCAACGTCCTGACTTTC. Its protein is CASSWYRGRDPPGANVLTF.